The source of this T cell receptor beta chain is a study of human T cells and chemical hapten exposure. Study overall: All patients underwent weekly scalp dosing with diphenylcyclopropenone for the full approximately 23-week study. Findings and limits, study-wide: The study found that DPC sensitization did not change TCRs above 1 in 1000 frequency.

In TCRdb, the RACE reads were re-called with MiXCR into one record per CDR3 protein. Of tens of thousands of distinct CDR3 sequences listed, 10% to 15% are singletons. V dropped 3 bases and J dropped 4 bases, with 9 bases sitting between them. This CDR3 has 13 residues. Germline loops: CDR1 KGHSH, CDR2 LQKENI. There are a few counts of this clonotype. Its antigen is not identified. Regarding time point: patch test 1, 2 weeks after DPC sensitization. Treatment here: therapeutic diphenylcyclopropenone sensitization with weekly scalp DPC. This specimen consisted of whole blood, obtained in connection with sensitization to the hapten diphenylcyclopropenone (DPC). The gene calls are TRBV18 and TRBJ1-1; D uncertain. The receptor comes from a woman aged 55-69 years with alopecia areata. Some clones in this sample may be carry-over from other donors' samples. CDR3 nucleotide sequence: TGTGCCAGCTCACCGATATCCAGCACTGAAGCTTTCTTT. It translates to CASSPISSTEAFF.